This T cell receptor (beta chain) derives from a study of Ad26.COV2.S vaccination and SARS-CoV-2 variants. Study at large: Ad26.COV2.S shots went into the muscle once or twice, 56 days apart.

Treatment denoted: roughly 20 received Ad26.COV2.S at low or high dose, single or two shots; roughly five received placebo; per-sample allocation not given. At day 63 after the first vaccine or placebo injection, samples were drawn. Clones were sequenced by immunoSEQ multiplex PCR, and TCRdb holds only the in-frame ones, with some missing. This table holds about 220,000 clones, 88% found once. The CDR3 is 15 residues long. V shed 1 base and J 6 bases; nucleotides not matched to a gene: 6. Per germline, CDR1 GTSNPN and CDR2 SVGIG (reference sequence). This clone was detected only a few times. Sequencing was performed on peripheral blood, taken in a trial of Ad26.COV2.S vaccine versus placebo. The rearrangement uses TRBV30 and TRBJ2-1; 10 nucleotides agree with TRBD1. This sequence was found in a person aged 18-65 years who received the Ad26.COV2.S COVID-19 vaccine or a placebo. DNA of the CDR3: TGTGCCTGGAGTGCCGACAGGGGGCCGTTCAATGAGCAGTTCTTC. This translates into CAWSADRGPFNEQFF.